What follows describes a single TCR beta chain. Its antigen is currently unknown. The sample belongs to a study of T cells in localized non-small cell lung cancer. General study points: The appearance of a median roughly 58 of the top 100 tumor clones was seen in adjacent lung. The study sequenced only one region of the tumor. As a result, intratumor heterogeneity could not be excluded and remains possible.

The germline gives CDR1 SGHRS, CDR2 YFSETQ. CDR3 length: 14 residues. Trimming removed 2 bases from V and 1 base from J, with 10 bases in between. Sequenced by immunoSEQ multiplex PCR; TCRdb stores in-frame clones only, minus some. Here the sample spans around 64,000 clones, roughly 89% being singletons. The sample was peripheral blood, taken before any cancer treatment. The chain carries TRBV5-1 and TRBJ2-7, with a tentative D call TRBD1 (6 bases). The clonotype comes from a man aged 40 to 75 with stage I squamous cell lung carcinoma. The CDR3 reads CASSFLTGSYEQYF. The CDR3 coding sequence is TGCGCCAGCAGCTTTCTTACAGGGTCCTACGAGCAGTACTTC.